By frequency, the clone carrying this T cell receptor (beta chain) is medium-sized. Its antigen is not identified. One tube held mixed TRB-A and TRB-B primer pools for touch-down PCR. TCRdb reanalyzed the multiplex PCR reads and collapses them to one entry per CDR3 protein, without DNA. The sample has nearly 7,000 distinct CDR3 sequences. The data belong to a study of T cell clusters in autoimmune cytopenias. There are 13 residues in the CDR3. Germline-derived CDR1 and CDR2 are MNHEY and SMNVEV (reference sequence). Some 39,000 genome equivalents of blood DNA were amplified for TRB. Study-level results: Clustering suggested that physiological T cell clusters were missing in primary autoimmune cytopenia patients.

The same specimen was also included in a second study, on T cell repertoires in aging, cancer and after chemotherapy. That paper adds: Median generation probability rose over the chemotherapy interval in each cancer cohort, suggesting rebound thymic output.

The clonotype comes from a human donor in good health. The specimen sequenced was peripheral blood. This chain links TRBV27 with TRBJ2-7. CDR3 region: CASSLSRVYEQYF.